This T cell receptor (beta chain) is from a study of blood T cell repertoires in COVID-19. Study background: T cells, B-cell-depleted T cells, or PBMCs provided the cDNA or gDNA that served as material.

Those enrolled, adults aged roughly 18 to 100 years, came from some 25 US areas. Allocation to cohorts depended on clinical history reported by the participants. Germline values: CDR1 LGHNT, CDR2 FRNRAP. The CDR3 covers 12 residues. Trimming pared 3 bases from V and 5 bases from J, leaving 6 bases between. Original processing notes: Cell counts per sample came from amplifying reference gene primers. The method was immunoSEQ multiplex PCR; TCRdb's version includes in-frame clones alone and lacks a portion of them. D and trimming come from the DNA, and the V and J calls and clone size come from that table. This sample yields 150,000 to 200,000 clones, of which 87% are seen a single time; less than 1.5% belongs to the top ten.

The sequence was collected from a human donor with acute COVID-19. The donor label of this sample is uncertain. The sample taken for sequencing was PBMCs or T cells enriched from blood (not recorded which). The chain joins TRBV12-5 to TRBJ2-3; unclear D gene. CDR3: CASGFPGDTQYF. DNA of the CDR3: TGTGCTAGTGGTTTCCCGGGAGATACGCAGTATTTT.